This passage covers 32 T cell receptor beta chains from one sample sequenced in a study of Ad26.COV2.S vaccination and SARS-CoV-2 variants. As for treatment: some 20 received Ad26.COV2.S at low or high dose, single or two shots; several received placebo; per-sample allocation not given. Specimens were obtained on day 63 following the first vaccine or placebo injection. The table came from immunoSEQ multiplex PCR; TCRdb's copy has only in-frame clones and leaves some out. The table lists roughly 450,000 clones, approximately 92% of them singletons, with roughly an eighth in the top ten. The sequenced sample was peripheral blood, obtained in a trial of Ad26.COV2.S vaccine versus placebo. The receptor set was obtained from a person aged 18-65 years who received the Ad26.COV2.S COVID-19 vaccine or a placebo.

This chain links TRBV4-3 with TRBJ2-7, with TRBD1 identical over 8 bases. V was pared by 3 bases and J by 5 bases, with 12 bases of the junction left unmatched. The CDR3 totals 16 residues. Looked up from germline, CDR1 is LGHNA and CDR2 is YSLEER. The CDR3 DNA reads TGCGCCAGCAGCCACGCGTTCGGGACAGGCAGCCACGAGCAGTACTTC. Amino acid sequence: CASSHAFGTGSHEQYF.

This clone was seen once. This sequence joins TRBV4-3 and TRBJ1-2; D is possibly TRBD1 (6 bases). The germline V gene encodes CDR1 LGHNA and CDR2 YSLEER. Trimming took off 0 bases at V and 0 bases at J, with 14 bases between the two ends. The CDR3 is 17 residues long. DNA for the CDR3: TGCGCCAGCAGCCAAGACCATAACAGGGAACCTAACTATGGCTACACCTTC. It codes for CASSQDHNREPNYGYTF.

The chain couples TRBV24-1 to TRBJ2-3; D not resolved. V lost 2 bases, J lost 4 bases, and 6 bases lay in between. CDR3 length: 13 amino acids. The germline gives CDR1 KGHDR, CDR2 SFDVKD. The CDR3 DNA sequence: TGTGCCACCAGTGATTGGGCTTCAGATACGCAGTATTTT. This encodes CATSDWASDTQYF.

CDR3 coding DNA: TGTGCCTGGAGTGCTGAAAAAGACGGTGGGGCTGAAGCTTTCTTT. This encodes CAWSAEKDGGAEAFF. The chain employs TRBV30 and TRBJ1-1; no firm D call. Germline CDR1 is GTSNPN and CDR2 is SVGIG (reference sequence). V lost 1 base, J lost 6 bases, and 18 bases lay in between. The CDR3 consists of 15 residues.

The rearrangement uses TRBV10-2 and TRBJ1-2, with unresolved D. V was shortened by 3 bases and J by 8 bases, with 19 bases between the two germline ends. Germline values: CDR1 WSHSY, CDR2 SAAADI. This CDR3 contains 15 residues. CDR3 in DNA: TGCGCCAGCAGTGACCCTCCCCAGGCCGTGGCGGGCTACACCTTC. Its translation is CASSDPPQAVAGYTF.

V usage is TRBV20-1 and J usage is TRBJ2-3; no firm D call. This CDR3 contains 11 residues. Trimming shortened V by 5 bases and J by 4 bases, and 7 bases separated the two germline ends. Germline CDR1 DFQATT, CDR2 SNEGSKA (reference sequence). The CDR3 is CSAPRADTQYF. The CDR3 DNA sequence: TGCAGTGCTCCCAGAGCAGATACGCAGTATTTT.

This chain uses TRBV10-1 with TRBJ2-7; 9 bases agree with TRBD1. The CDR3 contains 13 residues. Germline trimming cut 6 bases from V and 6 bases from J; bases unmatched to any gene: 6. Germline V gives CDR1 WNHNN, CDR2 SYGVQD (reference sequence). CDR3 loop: CASRRQGEREQYF. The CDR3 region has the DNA TGCGCCAGCAGAAGACAGGGGGAACGCGAGCAGTACTTC.

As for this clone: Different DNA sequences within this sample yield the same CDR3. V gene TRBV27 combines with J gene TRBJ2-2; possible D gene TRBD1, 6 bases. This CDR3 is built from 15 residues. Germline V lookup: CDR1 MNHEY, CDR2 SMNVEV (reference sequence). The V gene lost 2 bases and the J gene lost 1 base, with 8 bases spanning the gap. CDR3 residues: CASSLAGVNTGELFF. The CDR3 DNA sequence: TGTGCCAGCAGTTTAGCAGGGGTGAACACCGGGGAGCTGTTTTTT.

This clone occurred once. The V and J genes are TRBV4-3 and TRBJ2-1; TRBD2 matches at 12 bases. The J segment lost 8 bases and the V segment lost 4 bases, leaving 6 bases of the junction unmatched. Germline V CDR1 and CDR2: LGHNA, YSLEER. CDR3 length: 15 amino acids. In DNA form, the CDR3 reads TGCGCCAGCAGCCCGACTAGCGGGAGTAGTTATGAGCAGTTCTTC. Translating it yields CASSPTSGSSYEQFF.

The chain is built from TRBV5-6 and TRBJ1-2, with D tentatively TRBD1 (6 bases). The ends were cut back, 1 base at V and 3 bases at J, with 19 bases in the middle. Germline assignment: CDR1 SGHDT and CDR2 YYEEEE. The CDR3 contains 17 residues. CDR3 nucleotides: TGTGCCAGCAGCTTGTTGTGGCAGGGGCTTTCAGACTATGGCTACACCTTC. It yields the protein CASSLLWQGLSDYGYTF.

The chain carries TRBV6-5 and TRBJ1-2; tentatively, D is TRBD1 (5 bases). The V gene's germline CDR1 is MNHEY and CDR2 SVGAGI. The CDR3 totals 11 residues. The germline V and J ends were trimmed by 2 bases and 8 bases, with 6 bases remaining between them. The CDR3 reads CASSYRGGYTF. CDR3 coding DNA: TGTGCCAGCAGTTACCGGGGGGGCTACACCTTC.

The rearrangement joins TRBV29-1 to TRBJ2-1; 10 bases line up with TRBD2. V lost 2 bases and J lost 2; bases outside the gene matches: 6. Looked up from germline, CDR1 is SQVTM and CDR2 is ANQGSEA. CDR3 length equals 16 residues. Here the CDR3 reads CSVELAGEIAYNEQFF. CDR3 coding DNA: TGCAGCGTTGAACTAGCGGGAGAGATCGCCTACAATGAGCAGTTCTTC.

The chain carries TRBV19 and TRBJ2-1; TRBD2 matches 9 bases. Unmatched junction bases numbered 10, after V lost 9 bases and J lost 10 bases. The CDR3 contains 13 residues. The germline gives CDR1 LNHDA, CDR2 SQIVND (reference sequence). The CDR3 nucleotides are TGTGCCAGCCGACTAGCGGCCCGTCGGGAGCAGTTCTTC. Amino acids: CASRLAARREQFF.

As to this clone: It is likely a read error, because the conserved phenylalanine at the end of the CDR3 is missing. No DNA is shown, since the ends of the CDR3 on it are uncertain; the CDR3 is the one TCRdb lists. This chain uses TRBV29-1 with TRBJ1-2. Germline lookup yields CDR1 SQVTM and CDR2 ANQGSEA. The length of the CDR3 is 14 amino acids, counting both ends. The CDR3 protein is CSVEVGAIGLWLHL.

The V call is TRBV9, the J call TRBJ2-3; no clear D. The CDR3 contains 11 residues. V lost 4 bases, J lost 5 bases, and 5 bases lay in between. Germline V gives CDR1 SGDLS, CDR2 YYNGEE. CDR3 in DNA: TGTGCCAGCAGCCGCGGAGATACGCAGTATTTT. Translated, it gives CASSRGDTQYF.

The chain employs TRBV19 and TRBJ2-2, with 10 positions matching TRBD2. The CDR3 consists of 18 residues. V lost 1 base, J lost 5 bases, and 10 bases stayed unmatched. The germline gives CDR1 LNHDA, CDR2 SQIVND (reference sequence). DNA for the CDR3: TGTGCCAGTAGTATAGGAGGACTAGCGGTCCGAGGGACCGGGGAGCTGTTTTTT. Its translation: CASSIGGLAVRGTGELFF.

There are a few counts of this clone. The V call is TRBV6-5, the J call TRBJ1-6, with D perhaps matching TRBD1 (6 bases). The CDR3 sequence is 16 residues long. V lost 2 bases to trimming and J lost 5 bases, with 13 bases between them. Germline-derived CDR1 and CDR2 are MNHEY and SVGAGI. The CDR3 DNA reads TGTGCCAGCAGTTACCGTTCAGGGGTACATAATTCACCCCTCCACTTT. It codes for CASSYRSGVHNSPLHF.

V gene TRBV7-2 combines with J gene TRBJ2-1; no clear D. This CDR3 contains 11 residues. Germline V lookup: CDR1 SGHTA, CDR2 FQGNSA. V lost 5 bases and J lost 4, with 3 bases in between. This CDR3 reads CASSGYNEQFF. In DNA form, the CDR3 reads TGTGCCAGCAGCGGGTACAATGAGCAGTTCTTC.

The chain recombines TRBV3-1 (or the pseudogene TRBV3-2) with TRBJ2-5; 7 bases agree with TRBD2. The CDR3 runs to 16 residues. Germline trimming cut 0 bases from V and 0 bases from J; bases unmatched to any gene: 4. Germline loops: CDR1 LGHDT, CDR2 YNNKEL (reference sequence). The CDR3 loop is CASSQDCGRDQETQYF. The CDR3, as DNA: TGTGCCAGCAGCCAAGATTGCGGGAGAGACCAAGAGACCCAGTACTTC.

In DNA, the CDR3 is TGTGCCAGCTCACCCAGACTAGCGGGTAACCAAGAGACCCAGTACTTC. Translating it yields CASSPRLAGNQETQYF. The chain is built from TRBV18 and TRBJ2-5, with 10 bases that match TRBD2. The CDR3 sequence is 16 residues long. CDR1 is KGHSH and CDR2 is LQKENI in the germline V gene. Trimming at V came to 3 bases and at J to 0 bases, leaving 4 bases not matched to a gene.

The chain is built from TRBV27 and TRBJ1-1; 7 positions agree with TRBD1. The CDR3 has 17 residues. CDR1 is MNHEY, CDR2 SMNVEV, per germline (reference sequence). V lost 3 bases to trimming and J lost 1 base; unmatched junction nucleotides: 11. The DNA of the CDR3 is TGTGCCAGCAGTTTGACCTACAGGGGCGAGGGGAACACTGAAGCTTTCTTT. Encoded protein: CASSLTYRGEGNTEAFF.

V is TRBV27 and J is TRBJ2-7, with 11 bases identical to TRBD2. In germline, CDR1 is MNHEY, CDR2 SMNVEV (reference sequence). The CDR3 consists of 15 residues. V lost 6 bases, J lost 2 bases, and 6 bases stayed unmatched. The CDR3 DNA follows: TGTGCCAGCAGGCAGACTAGCGGGACCCCCTACGAGCAGTACTTC. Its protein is CASRQTSGTPYEQYF.

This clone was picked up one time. As DNA, the CDR3 is TGTGCCAGCAGCGCCCGGGACAGGGGTGATACCGAAGCTTTCTTT. Its translation: CASSARDRGDTEAFF. The chain joins TRBV9 to TRBJ1-1; 10 bases fit TRBD1. The CDR3 sequence is 15 residues long. Germline trimming cut 3 bases from V and 8 bases from J; bases unmatched to any gene: 10. Germline V lookup: CDR1 SGDLS, CDR2 YYNGEE. The whole variable domain, filled in from reference TRBV9 and TRBJ1-1, reads DSGVTQTPKHLITATGQRVTLRCSPRSGDLSVYWYQQSLDQGLQFLIQYYNGEERAKGNILERFSAQQFPDLHSELNLSSLELGDSALYFCASSARDRGDTEAFFGQGTRLTVV.

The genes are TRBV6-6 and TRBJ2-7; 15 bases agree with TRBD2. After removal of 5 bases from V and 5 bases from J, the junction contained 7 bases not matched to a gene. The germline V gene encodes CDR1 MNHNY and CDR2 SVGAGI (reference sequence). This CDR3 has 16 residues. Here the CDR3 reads CASSTGLAGGPHEQYF. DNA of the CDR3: TGTGCCAGCAGTACCGGACTAGCGGGAGGGCCCCACGAGCAGTACTTC.

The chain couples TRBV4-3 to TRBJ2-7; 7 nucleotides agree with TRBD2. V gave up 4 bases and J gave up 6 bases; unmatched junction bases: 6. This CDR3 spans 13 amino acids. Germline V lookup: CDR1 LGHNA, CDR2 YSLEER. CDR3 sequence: CASSLGLVGEQYF. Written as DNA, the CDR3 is TGCGCCAGCAGCCTCGGACTAGTGGGCGAGCAGTACTTC.

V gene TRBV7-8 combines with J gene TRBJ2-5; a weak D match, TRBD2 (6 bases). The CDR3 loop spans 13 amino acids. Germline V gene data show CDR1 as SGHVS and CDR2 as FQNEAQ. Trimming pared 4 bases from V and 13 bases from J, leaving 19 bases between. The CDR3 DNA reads TGTGCCAGCAGCTGGTCCCGGGACTCAGACCGGTACTTC. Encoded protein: CASSWSRDSDRYF.

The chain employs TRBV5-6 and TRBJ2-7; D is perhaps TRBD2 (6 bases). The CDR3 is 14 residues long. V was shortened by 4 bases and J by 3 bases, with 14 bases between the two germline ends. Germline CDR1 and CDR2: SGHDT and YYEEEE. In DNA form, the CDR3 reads TGTGCCAGCAGCAGGCCGGGAGAGGACTACGAGCAGTACTTC. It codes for CASSRPGEDYEQYF.

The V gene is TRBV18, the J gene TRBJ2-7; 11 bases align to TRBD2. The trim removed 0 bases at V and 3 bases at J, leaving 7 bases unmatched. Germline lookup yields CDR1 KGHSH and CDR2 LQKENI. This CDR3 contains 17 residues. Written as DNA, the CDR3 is TGTGCCAGCTCACCACCAGGTCTACTAGCGGGAGTCTACGAGCAGTACTTC. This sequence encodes CASSPPGLLAGVYEQYF.

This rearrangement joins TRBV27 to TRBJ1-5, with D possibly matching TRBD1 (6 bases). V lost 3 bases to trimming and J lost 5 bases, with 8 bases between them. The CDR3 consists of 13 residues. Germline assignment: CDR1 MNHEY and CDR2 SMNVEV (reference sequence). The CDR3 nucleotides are TGTGCCAGCAGTTTGGGGGCCGATCAGCCCCAGCATTTT. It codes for CASSLGADQPQHF.

As DNA, the CDR3 is TGTGCCAGCAGTCACGGACTAGCGGCTGAGCAGTTCTTC. It translates to CASSHGLAAEQFF. This chain connects TRBV6-6 to TRBJ2-1, with 10 bases lining up with TRBD2. The CDR3 is made up of 13 amino acids. Germline CDR1 and CDR2: MNHNY and SVGAGI (reference sequence). J gave up 9 bases and V 5 bases, and 4 bases lay outside the gene matches.

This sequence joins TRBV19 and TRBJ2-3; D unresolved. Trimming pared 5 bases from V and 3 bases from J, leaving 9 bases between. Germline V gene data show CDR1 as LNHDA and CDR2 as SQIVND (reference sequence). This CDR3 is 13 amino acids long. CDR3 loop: CASSDTGTDTQYF. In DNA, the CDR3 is TGTGCCAGTAGTGATACCGGAACAGATACGCAGTATTTT.

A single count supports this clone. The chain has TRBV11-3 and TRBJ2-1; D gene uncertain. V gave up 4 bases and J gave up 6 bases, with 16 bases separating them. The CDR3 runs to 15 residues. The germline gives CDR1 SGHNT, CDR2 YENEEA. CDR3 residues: CASSSPGHSGNEQFF. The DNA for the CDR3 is TGTGCCAGCAGCTCACCCGGTCACTCGGGCAATGAGCAGTTCTTC.